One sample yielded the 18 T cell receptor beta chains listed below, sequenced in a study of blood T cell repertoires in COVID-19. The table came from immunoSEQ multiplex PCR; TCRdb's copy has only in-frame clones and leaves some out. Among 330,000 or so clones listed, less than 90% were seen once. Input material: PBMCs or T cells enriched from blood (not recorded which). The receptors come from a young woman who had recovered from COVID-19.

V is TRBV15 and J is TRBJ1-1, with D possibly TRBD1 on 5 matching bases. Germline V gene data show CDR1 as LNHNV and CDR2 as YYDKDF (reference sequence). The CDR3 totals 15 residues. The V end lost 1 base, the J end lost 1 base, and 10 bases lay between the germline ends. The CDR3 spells CATSRVFTGNTEAFF. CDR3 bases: TGTGCCACCAGCAGAGTTTTCACAGGGAACACTGAAGCTTTCTTT.

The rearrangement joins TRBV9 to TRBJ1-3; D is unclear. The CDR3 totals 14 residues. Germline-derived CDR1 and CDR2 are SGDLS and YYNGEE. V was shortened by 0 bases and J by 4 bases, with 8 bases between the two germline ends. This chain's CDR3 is CASSVEPGGNTIYF. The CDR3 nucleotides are TGTGCCAGCAGCGTAGAACCAGGCGGAAACACCATATATTTT. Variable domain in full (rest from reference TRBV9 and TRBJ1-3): DSGVTQTPKHLITATGQRVTLRCSPRSGDLSVYWYQQSLDQGLQFLIQYYNGEERAKGNILERFSAQQFPDLHSELNLSSLELGDSALYFCASSVEPGGNTIYFGEGSWLTVV.

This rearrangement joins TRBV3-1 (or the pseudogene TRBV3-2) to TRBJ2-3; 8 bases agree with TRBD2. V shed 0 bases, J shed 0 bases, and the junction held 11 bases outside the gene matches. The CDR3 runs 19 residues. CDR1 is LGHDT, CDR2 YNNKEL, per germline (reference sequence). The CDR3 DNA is TGTGCCAGCAGCCAAGAGTATGTGCGGGAGGATGCTAGCACAGATACGCAGTATTTT. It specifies CASSQEYVREDASTDTQYF.

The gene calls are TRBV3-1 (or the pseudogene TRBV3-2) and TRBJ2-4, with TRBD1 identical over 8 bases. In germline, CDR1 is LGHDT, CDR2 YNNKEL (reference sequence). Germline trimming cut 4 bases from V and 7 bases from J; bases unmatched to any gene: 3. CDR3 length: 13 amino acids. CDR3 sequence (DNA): TGTGCCAGCAGCCGCAACAGGGGGAACATTCAGTACTTC. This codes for CASSRNRGNIQYF.

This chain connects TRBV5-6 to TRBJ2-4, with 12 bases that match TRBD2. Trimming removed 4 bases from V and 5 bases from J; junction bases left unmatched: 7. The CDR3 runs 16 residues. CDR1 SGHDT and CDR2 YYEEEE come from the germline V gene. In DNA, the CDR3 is TGTGCCAGCAGCCTGATTGGGACTAGCGGGCAAAACATTCAGTACTTC. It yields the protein CASSLIGTSGQNIQYF.

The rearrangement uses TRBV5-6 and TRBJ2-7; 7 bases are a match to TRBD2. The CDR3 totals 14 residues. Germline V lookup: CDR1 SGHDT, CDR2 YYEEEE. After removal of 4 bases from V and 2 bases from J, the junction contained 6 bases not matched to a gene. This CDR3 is CASSHGLVTYEQYF. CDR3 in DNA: TGTGCCAGCAGCCACGGACTAGTCACCTACGAGCAGTACTTC.

CDR3 residues: CASSIRTGQMNEQFF. CDR3 bases: TGTGCCAGTAGTATACGGACAGGGCAGATGAATGAGCAGTTCTTC. The chain employs TRBV19 and TRBJ2-1; 8 bases map to TRBD1. Germline-derived CDR1 and CDR2 are LNHDA and SQIVND (reference sequence). The CDR3 contains 15 residues. Trimming took 2 bases from V and 7 from J; bases not matched to a gene: 7.

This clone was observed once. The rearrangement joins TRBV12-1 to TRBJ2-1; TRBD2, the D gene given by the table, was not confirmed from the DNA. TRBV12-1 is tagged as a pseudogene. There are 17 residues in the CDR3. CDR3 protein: CASSSQRTTSQYNEQFF. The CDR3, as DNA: TGTGCCAGCAGCTCCCAACGGACTACCTCCCAGTACAATGAGCAGTTCTTC.

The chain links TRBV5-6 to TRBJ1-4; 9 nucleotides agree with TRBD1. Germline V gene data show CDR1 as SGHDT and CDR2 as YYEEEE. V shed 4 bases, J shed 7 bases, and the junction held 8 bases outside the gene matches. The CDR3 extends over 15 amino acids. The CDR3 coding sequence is TGTGCCAGCAGCCCCCGGCGACAGGGGGTTGAAAAACTGTTTTTT. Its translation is CASSPRRQGVEKLFF.

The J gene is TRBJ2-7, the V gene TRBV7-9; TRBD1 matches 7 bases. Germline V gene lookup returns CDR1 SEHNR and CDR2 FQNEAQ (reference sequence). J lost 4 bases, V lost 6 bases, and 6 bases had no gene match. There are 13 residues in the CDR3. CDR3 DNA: TGTGCCAGCAGTCTCCGGGACAGATACGAGCAGTACTTC. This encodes CASSLRDRYEQYF.

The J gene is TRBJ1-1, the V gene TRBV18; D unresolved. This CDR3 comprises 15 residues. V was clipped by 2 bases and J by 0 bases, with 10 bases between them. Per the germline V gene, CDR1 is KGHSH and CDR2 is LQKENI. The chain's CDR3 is CASSPVGSMNTEAFF. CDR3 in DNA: TGTGCCAGCTCACCAGTCGGTTCCATGAACACTGAAGCTTTCTTT.

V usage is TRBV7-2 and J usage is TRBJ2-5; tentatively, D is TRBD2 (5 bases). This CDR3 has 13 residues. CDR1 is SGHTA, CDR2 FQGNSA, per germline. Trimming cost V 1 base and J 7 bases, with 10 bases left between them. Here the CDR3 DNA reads TGTGCCAGCAGCTTAGTGCTAGCTGGGACCCAGTACTTC. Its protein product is CASSLVLAGTQYF.

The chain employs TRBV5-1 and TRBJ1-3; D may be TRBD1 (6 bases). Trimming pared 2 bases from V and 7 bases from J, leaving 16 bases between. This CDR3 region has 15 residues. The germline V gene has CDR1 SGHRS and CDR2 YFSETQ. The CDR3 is CASSFQGGYRNTIYF. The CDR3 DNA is TGCGCCAGCAGCTTCCAAGGGGGATATCGGAACACCATATATTTT.

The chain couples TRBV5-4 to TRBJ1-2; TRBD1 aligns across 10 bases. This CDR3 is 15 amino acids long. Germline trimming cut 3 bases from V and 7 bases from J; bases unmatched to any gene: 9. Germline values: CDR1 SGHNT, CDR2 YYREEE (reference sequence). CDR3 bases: TGTGCCAGCAGCTCAGGGACAGGGGATAGGGTTGGCTACACCTTC. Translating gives CASSSGTGDRVGYTF.

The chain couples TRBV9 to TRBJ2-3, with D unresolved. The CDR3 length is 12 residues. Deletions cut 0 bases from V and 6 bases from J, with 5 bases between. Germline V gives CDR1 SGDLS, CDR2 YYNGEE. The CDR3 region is CASSVAPDTQYF. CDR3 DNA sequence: TGTGCCAGCAGCGTAGCTCCGGATACGCAGTATTTT.

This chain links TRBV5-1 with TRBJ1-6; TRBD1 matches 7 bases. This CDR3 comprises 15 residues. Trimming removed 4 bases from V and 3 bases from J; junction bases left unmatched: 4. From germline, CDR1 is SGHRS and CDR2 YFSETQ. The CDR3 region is CASSLGDSYNSPLHF. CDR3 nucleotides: TGCGCCAGCAGCCTCGGGGACAGCTATAATTCACCCCTCCACTTT.

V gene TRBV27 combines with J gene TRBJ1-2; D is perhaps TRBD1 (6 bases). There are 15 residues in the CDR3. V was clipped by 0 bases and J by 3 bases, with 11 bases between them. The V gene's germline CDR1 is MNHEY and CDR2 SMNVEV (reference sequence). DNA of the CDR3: TGTGCCAGCAGTTTATCCGGGGGGCGCTACTATGGCTACACCTTC. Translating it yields CASSLSGGRYYGYTF.

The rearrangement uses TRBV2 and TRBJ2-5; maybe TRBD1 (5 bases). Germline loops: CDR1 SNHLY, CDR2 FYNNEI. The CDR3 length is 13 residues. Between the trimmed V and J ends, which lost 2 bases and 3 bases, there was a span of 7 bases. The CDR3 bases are TGTGCCAGCAGTGAACTAGGGGAAGAGACCCAGTACTTC. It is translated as CASSELGEETQYF.